These 19 T cell receptor beta chains share one sample of origin, sequenced in a study of technical replicates of blood from several donors. TCRdb keeps only in-frame clones here, not all; method: immunoSEQ multiplex PCR. The sample yields tens of thousands of clones, around 91% seen once. The sample consisted of T cells isolated from PBMCs. Receptors were obtained from a human donor in good health.

The table lists this clone with a count of one. The V and J genes are TRBV27 and TRBJ2-3; D possibly corresponds to TRBD1 (6 bases). Trimming removed 6 bases at V and 4 bases at J, with 14 bases between. Germline CDR1 is MNHEY and CDR2 is SMNVEV (reference sequence). There are 14 residues in the CDR3. This CDR3 is CASRFLQGADTQYF. The CDR3 DNA sequence: TGTGCCAGCAGGTTTCTACAGGGTGCAGATACGCAGTATTTT.

This chain links TRBV30 with TRBJ1-5, with D perhaps TRBD1 (5 bases). Trimming cost V 1 base and J 3 bases, with 7 bases left between them. Germline V gives CDR1 GTSNPN, CDR2 SVGIG (reference sequence). This CDR3 has 13 amino acids. In nucleotides, the CDR3 is TGTGCCTGGAGTGGACAGTTCAATCAGCCCCAGCATTTT. It codes for CAWSGQFNQPQHF.

This clone was counted a single time. J is TRBJ2-5 and V is TRBV7-2; 11 positions agree with TRBD1. Germline trimming cut 5 bases from V and 3 bases from J; bases unmatched to any gene: 5. The CDR3 totals 15 residues. Germline-derived CDR1 and CDR2 are SGHTA and FQGNSA. This chain's CDR3 is CASSPRDRGKETQYF. The DNA for the CDR3 is TGTGCCAGCAGCCCCCGGGACAGGGGGAAAGAGACCCAGTACTTC.

This sequence joins TRBV27 and TRBJ1-1, with D uncertain. With 6 bases removed from V and 2 bases from J, the gap between germline ends came to 13 bases. The CDR3 spans 14 residues. Germline CDR1 MNHEY, CDR2 SMNVEV (reference sequence). CDR3 DNA: TGTGCCAGCAGGTCCCGGAAGACTAACACTGAAGCTTTCTTT. It encodes CASRSRKTNTEAFF.

As to this clone: The DNA is left out, because the CDR3 cannot be placed on it with certainty; the CDR3 is given as TCRdb lists it. This chain links TRBV2 with TRBJ2-7; the tabulated D call, TRBD1, remains unverified against the DNA. The germline V gene encodes CDR1 SNHLY and CDR2 FYNNEI. The CDR3 extends over 13 residues, inclusive of both ends. This CDR3 reads CASRAFGTGTDFF.

This chain joins TRBV4-1 and TRBJ2-3, with a possible D match to TRBD2 (5 bases). The germline V and J ends were trimmed by 1 base and 4 bases, with 9 bases remaining between them. The CDR3 totals 14 residues. CDR1 is MGHRA, CDR2 YSYEKL, per germline. DNA of the CDR3: TGCGCCAGCAGCCAAGGTCTGGGAGCAGATACGCAGTATTTT. Translation: CASSQGLGADTQYF.

This chain connects TRBV19 to TRBJ2-7; tentatively, D is TRBD1 (6 bases). There are 14 residues in the CDR3. V was clipped by 0 bases and J by 5 bases, with 11 bases between them. Looked up from germline, CDR1 is LNHDA and CDR2 is SQIVND (reference sequence). CDR3 loop: CASSIEAGEHEQYF. The CDR3 DNA is TGTGCCAGTAGTATAGAAGCAGGGGAGCACGAGCAGTACTTC.

The J gene is TRBJ1-5, the V gene TRBV15; D uncertain. Trimming removed 0 bases at V and 5 bases at J, with 5 bases between. Germline CDR1 reads LNHNV; CDR2 reads YYDKDF (reference sequence). This CDR3 spans 13 amino acids. Here the CDR3 reads CATSREGDQPQHF. CDR3 in DNA: TGTGCCACCAGCAGAGAGGGCGATCAGCCCCAGCATTTT. Looking up the rest from reference TRBV15 and TRBJ1-5 gives the full variable domain: DAMVIQNPRYQVTQFGKPVTLSCSQTLNHNVMYWYQQKSSQAPKLLFHYYDKDFNNEADTPDNFQSRRPNTSFCFLDIRSPGLGDTAMYLCATSREGDQPQHFGDGTRLSIL.

This clone appeared once. This chain connects TRBV19 to TRBJ2-1; TRBD2 aligns across 8 bases. The CDR3 length is 20 residues. J lost 5 bases, V lost 5 bases, and 23 bases had no gene match. Germline V gives CDR1 LNHDA, CDR2 SQIVND (reference sequence). The CDR3 coding sequence is TGTGCCAGTAGTGGATTATCCGGGGGGGCGCAGGTTGGGCGTAACAATGAGCAGTTCTTC. This sequence encodes CASSGLSGGAQVGRNNEQFF.

This sequence joins TRBV27 and TRBJ2-1; TRBD2 might be the D (6 bases). Per the germline V gene, CDR1 is MNHEY and CDR2 is SMNVEV (reference sequence). CDR3 length equals 14 residues. V lost 5 bases and J 0 bases, leaving 8 bases between the germline ends. DNA for the CDR3: TGTGCCAGCAGTGGACTAAGCTCCTACAATGAGCAGTTCTTC. It yields the protein CASSGLSSYNEQFF.

V and J are TRBV5-1 and TRBJ1-1; possible D gene TRBD1, 5 bases. Trimming pared 4 bases from V and 5 bases from J, leaving 18 bases between. The length of the CDR3 is 15 residues. Germline-derived CDR1 and CDR2 are SGHRS and YFSETQ. The CDR3 nucleotides read TGCGCCAGCAGCGTGGGTACCTGGCAGGGAACTGAAGCTTTCTTT. Its translation: CASSVGTWQGTEAFF.

The chain has TRBV5-1 and TRBJ1-3, with D hard to call. This CDR3 region has 14 residues. From germline, CDR1 is SGHRS and CDR2 YFSETQ. V gave up 0 bases and J gave up 2 bases, with 6 bases separating them. CDR3 loop: CASSLAGTGNTIYF. CDR3 nucleotide sequence: TGCGCCAGCAGCTTGGCAGGTACTGGAAACACCATATATTTT. Complete variable domain (other parts from reference TRBV5-1 and TRBJ1-3): KAGVTQTPRYLIKTRGQQVTLSCSPISGHRSVSWYQQTPGQGLQFLFEYFSETQRNKGNFPGRFSGRQFSNSRSEMNVSTLELGDSALYLCASSLAGTGNTIYFGEGSWLTVV.

The rearrangement uses TRBV6-6 and TRBJ2-7; 8 nucleotides agree with TRBD1. Trimming cost V 5 bases and J 6 bases; bases outside gene matches: 3. There are 12 residues in the CDR3. From germline, CDR1 is MNHNY and CDR2 SVGAGI (reference sequence). This chain's CDR3 is CASSQDRGEQYF. CDR3 nucleotide sequence: TGTGCCAGCAGTCAAGACAGGGGCGAGCAGTACTTC.

A few counts support this clone. CDR3: CASMGGEAYEQYF. CDR3 DNA sequence: TGTGCCAGCATGGGGGGGGAGGCCTACGAGCAGTACTTC. The chain uses TRBV13 and TRBJ2-7; 7 bases align to TRBD2. The CDR3 runs 13 residues. With V trimmed by 7 bases and J by 2 bases, 5 bases remained unmatched. Germline CDR1 is PRHDT and CDR2 is FYEKMQ (reference sequence).

V and J are TRBV11-2 and TRBJ2-2, with D maybe TRBD1 (6 bases). V shed 5 bases and J shed 3 bases, with 13 bases lying between them. Germline CDR1 reads SGHAT; CDR2 reads FQNNGV. The CDR3 covers 15 residues. The CDR3, as DNA: TGTGCCAGCAGCCAGTCCCAGGGGTACACCGGGGAGCTGTTTTTT. Translation: CASSQSQGYTGELFF.

The chain recombines TRBV11-2 with TRBJ2-1; 8 nucleotides match TRBD2. V lost 5 bases and J lost 9; bases outside the gene matches: 9. The germline gives CDR1 SGHAT, CDR2 FQNNGV. The CDR3 is 14 amino acids. The chain's CDR3 is CASSTLAGYGEQFF. The CDR3 region has the DNA TGTGCCAGCAGCACCTTAGCGGGATACGGTGAGCAGTTCTTC.

This clone appeared once. The rearrangement links TRBV6-5 to TRBJ2-1; D is ambiguous. Per the germline V gene, CDR1 is MNHEY and CDR2 is SVGAGI. The ends were cut back, 5 bases at V and 7 bases at J, with 9 bases in the middle. The CDR3 is 12 amino acids. The DNA of the CDR3 is TGTGCCAGCAGTGCTTTCGGTAATGAGCAGTTCTTC. Translating gives CASSAFGNEQFF.

The table lists this clone with a count of one. The genes are TRBV20-1 and TRBJ1-2; D is uncertain. Germline assignment: CDR1 DFQATT and CDR2 SNEGSKA (reference sequence). The CDR3 covers 11 residues. The V end lost 4 bases, the J end lost 2 bases, and 5 bases lay between the germline ends. CDR3 sequence reads: CSAIPNYGYTF. The CDR3 region has the DNA TGCAGTGCTATTCCAAACTATGGCTACACCTTC.

V gene TRBV6-6 combines with J gene TRBJ2-7, with D possibly matching TRBD2 (5 bases). Trimming removed 2 bases at V and 3 bases at J, with 5 bases between. The CDR3 consists of 12 residues. Germline V CDR1 and CDR2: MNHNY, SVGAGI (reference sequence). In DNA form, the CDR3 reads TGTGCCAGCAGTTACGAGGGCTACGAGCAGTACTTC. This gives the protein CASSYEGYEQYF.